The 9 T cell receptor beta chains in this list originate from one sample, sequenced in a study of blood T cell repertoires in COVID-19 (dated by TCRdb to 2020 to 2021). The library was made by the immunoSEQ multiplex PCR assay. In its TCRdb copy, this immuneACCESS table keeps in-frame sequences only and misses some clones. Where compared with another copy, unresolved V genes explain less than half of these, and the others have no known cause. Within this sample are 110,000 to 150,000 clones, with under 85% of them counted one time only. 1.6% of the sample rests with the top ten. Sequences were obtained from peripheral blood. The source is a human donor in a cohort sampled during active COVID-19.

The chain uses TRBV9 and TRBJ1-3, with TRBD1 matching 7 bases. The CDR3 runs to 15 residues. V lost 4 bases to trimming and J lost 6 bases; unmatched junction nucleotides: 10. In germline, CDR1 is SGDLS, CDR2 YYNGEE. CDR3 loop: CASSPTGDRKNTIYF. As DNA, the CDR3 is TGTGCCAGCAGCCCTACAGGGGATCGGAAAAACACCATATATTTT.

The chain employs TRBV7-8 and TRBJ1-5, with 8 bases identical to TRBD1. The CDR3 is made up of 13 amino acids. From germline, CDR1 is SGHVS and CDR2 FQNEAQ. Trimming took 5 bases from V and 7 from J; bases not matched to a gene: 4. CDR3 sequence (DNA): TGTGCCAGCAGCCAGCGACAGGGGCAGCCCCAGCATTTT. Its protein is CASSQRQGQPQHF.

The chain has TRBV7-9 and TRBJ2-4; TRBD1 might be the D (6 bases). Germline CDR1 is SEHNR and CDR2 is FQNEAQ (reference sequence). Trimming shortened V by 5 bases and J by 0 bases, and 14 bases separated the two germline ends. CDR3 length: 16 amino acids. This chain's CDR3 is CASSPPGARAKNIQYF. CDR3 nucleotide sequence: TGTGCCAGCAGCCCACCAGGGGCGCGAGCCAAAAACATTCAGTACTTC. Full variable domain (missing parts from reference TRBV7-9 and TRBJ2-4): DTGVSQNPRHKITKRGQNVTFRCDPISEHNRLYWYRQTLGQGPEFLTYFQNEAQLEKSRLLSDRFSAERPKGSFSTLEIQRTEQGDSAMYLCASSPPGARAKNIQYFGAGTRLSVL.

This chain connects TRBV19 to TRBJ2-6; D may be TRBD2 (6 bases). Germline CDR1 LNHDA, CDR2 SQIVND (reference sequence). The CDR3 is 18 amino acids. Trimming removed 2 bases from V and 2 bases from J, with 16 bases in between. The CDR3 reads CASSIPGERGAGANVLTF. As DNA, the CDR3 is TGTGCCAGTAGTATACCGGGAGAAAGGGGTGCTGGGGCCAACGTCCTGACTTTC.

The genes are TRBV4-2 and TRBJ1-6, with a possible D match to TRBD1 (5 bases). Trimming stripped 7 bases from V and 0 bases from J, with 13 bases between. The CDR3 loop spans 16 amino acids. Looked up from germline, CDR1 is LGHNA and CDR2 is YNFKEQ. CDR3 coding DNA: TGTGCCAGCACCATGGGCGGGGGCTCCTATAATTCACCCCTCCACTTT. This translates into CASTMGGGSYNSPLHF.

This rearrangement joins TRBV5-1 to TRBJ2-7, with a weak D call TRBD2 (6 bases). In germline, CDR1 is SGHRS, CDR2 YFSETQ. The CDR3 is made up of 14 amino acids. Trimming took off 4 bases at V and 0 bases at J, with 11 bases between the two ends. The CDR3 reads CASSPVGGSYEQYF. The CDR3, as DNA: TGCGCCAGCAGCCCGGTCGGGGGCTCCTACGAGCAGTACTTC.

CDR3 region: CASSLSTSSYNEQFF. The DNA for the CDR3 is TGTGCCAGCAGTTTATCAACGAGCTCCTACAATGAGCAGTTCTTC. The chain recombines TRBV27 with TRBJ2-1; D remains ambiguous. CDR1 is MNHEY, CDR2 SMNVEV, per germline (reference sequence). This CDR3 is built from 15 residues. With 0 bases removed from V and 0 bases from J, the gap between germline ends came to 6 bases.

The V and J genes are TRBV5-1 and TRBJ2-2; 7 bases align to TRBD1. This CDR3 is 16 amino acids long. From germline, CDR1 is SGHRS and CDR2 YFSETQ. V lost 7 bases to trimming and J lost 4 bases; unmatched junction nucleotides: 13. CDR3 in amino acids: CASAKNRGEGTGELFF. For the CDR3, the DNA is TGCGCCAGCGCCAAGAACAGGGGAGAGGGCACCGGGGAGCTGTTTTTT.

The CDR3 loop is CASSLVGSSYNEQFF. The CDR3 nucleotides are TGTGCCAGCAGCTTAGTTGGGAGCTCCTACAATGAGCAGTTCTTC. The genes are TRBV11-3 and TRBJ2-1; tentatively, D is TRBD2 (5 bases). The CDR3 totals 15 residues. Per the germline V gene, CDR1 is SGHNT and CDR2 is YENEEA. V was trimmed by 1 base and J by 0 bases, leaving 7 bases between them.